This is a list of T cell receptor beta chains from one sample in a study of T cells in Graves' hyperthyroidism and ophthalmopathy. Each CDR3 protein is one row after TCRdb ran MiXCR on the multiplex PCR reads. The profile shows approximately 640,000 distinct CDR3 sequences, 17% of them singletons. The sequencing sample was made of blood. All receptors derive from a man between 45 and 60 years old with Graves' hyperthyroidism. Both conserved end residues are part of each CDR3. The order of the fields is J gene, V gene, clone size, D gene, CDR3 DNA, CDR3 protein. The D gene is left open where the match is weak. The size field is filled for only some rows; it gives once, few, many or a size class.

TRBJ1-2,TRBV4-3,.,.,TGCGCCAGCAGCCAAGAAGGTTGGGGCACTAACTGTGGCTACACCTTC,CASSQEGWGTNCGYTF
TRBJ2-7,TRBV29-1,many,TRBD1,TGCAGCGCCTATTCCGGGACAGGCCCTCTCGAGCAGTACTTC,CSAYSGTGPLEQYF
TRBJ1-1,TRBV6-5,many,.,TGTGCCAGCAGTTACGGGCCGTTTAACACTGAAGCTTTCTTT,CASSYGPFNTEAFF
TRBJ2-3,TRBV28,.,TRBD2,TGTGCCAGCACGGGACTAGCGGGAGTGCGGGCAGATACGCAGTATTTT,CASTGLAGVRADTQYF
TRBJ1-1,TRBV12-5,many,.,TGTGCTAGTCTTGAGTGGGGGTTGAACACTGAAGCTTTCTTT,CASLEWGLNTEAFF
TRBJ1-6,TRBV20-1,.,.,TGCAGTGCTAGAGATCCGGGGGCTCCACCCCTCCACTTT,CSARDPGAPPLHF
TRBJ2-2,TRBV27,many,.,TGTGCCAGCAGTGACTTGTGGGGGCTCGACACCGGGGAGCTGTTTTTT,CASSDLWGLDTGELFF
TRBJ2-5,TRBV29-1,many,TRBD1,TGCAGCGTTGAACGGGACAGGGGTTTTTACTTC,CSVERDRGFYF
TRBJ2-3,TRBV3-1,few,.,TGTGCCAGCAGCCTGGAACGGGATACAGATACGCAGTATTTT,CASSLERDTDTQYF
TRBJ2-1,TRBV19,.,TRBD2,TGTGCCAGTAGTATGGGACTAGCGGGGGAAAATGAGCAGTTCTTC,CASSMGLAGENEQFF
TRBJ1-1,TRBV2,many,.,TGTGCCAGCAGTGAATGGGCAGGGTCAAACACTGAAGCTTTCTTT,CASSEWAGSNTEAFF
TRBJ1-4,TRBV20-1,.,TRBD1,TGCAGTGCTAGATCAGGGGGCGTGGGAACTAATGAAAAACTGTTTTTT,CSARSGGVGTNEKLFF
TRBJ2-2,TRBV28,.,TRBD1,TGTGCCAGCAGCCACAGGACAGGGAACACCGGGGAGCTGTTTTTT,CASSHRTGNTGELFF
TRBJ2-3,TRBV3-1,once,.,TGTGCCAGCAGCCGCCAGACCACAGATACGCAGTATTTT,CASSRQTTDTQYF
TRBJ1-1,TRBV29-1,.,TRBD1,TGCACCATTCGAGGGGGCGGCCAACTAGCTGAAGCTTTCTTT,CTIRGGGQLAEAFF
TRBJ1-4,TRBV15,.,.,TGTGCCACCAGCAGAAATGGGGGGCAGAGTGAAAAACTGTTTTTT,CATSRNGGQSEKLFF
TRBJ2-7,TRBV4-1,.,TRBD2,TGCGCCAGCAGCCAACTAGCGGGAGGGCCATTTACTAGAGACGAGCAGTACTTC,CASSQLAGGPFTRDEQYF
TRBJ1-2,TRBV6-5,many,.,TGTGCCAGCAGTTACTCGAACCCGAACTATGGCTACACCTTC,CASSYSNPNYGYTF
TRBJ1-1,TRBV7-8,many,TRBD1,TGTGCCAGCAGCTTAGGGTGGGACAGGGACACTGAAGCTTTCTTT,CASSLGWDRDTEAFF
TRBJ2-2,TRBV7-6,.,TRBD1,TGTGCCAGCAGTTACAGGGGGCGCCGGGGAACCGGGGAGCTGTTTTTT,CASSYRGRRGTGELFF
TRBJ2-7,TRBV2,many,.,TGTGCCAGCAGTGTGCCCCAGGACTCCTACGAGCAGTACTTC,CASSVPQDSYEQYF
TRBJ1-2,TRBV12-3/TRBV12-4,many,.,TGTGCCAGCAGTTTAGCGTCCCGGGACATTCTTGGCTACACCTTC,CASSLASRDILGYTF
TRBJ2-1,TRBV9,.,TRBD2,TGTGCCAGCAGCGCCCATCATCAGCGGGAGTATCACAATGAGCAGTTCTTC,CASSAHHQREYHNEQFF
TRBJ1-6,TRBV25-1,few,.,TGTGCCAGCAGTGAGGGTGAATACGTTTCACCCCTCCACTTT,CASSEGEYVSPLHF
TRBJ2-1,TRBV27,many,.,TGTGCCAGCAGTTTGCCCCAGGCAGAGCAGTTCTTC,CASSLPQAEQFF
TRBJ1-1,TRBV7-2,many,.,TGTGCCAGCAGCTTAGGCCCGACAGGAGGGGAAGCTTTCTTT,CASSLGPTGGEAFF
TRBJ1-1,TRBV30,many,.,TGTGCCTGTCGACAGCGACTGAACACTGAAGCTTTCTTT,CACRQRLNTEAFF
TRBJ2-7,TRBV19,few,TRBD2,TGTGCCAGTAGTATAGAGGGCGGGAGAGGCCACGAGCAGTACTTC,CASSIEGGRGHEQYF